This T cell receptor (beta chain) is drawn from a study of cytomegalovirus exposure and HLA in healthy donors. In this sample, this clone turned up a few times. The CDR3 is 15 residues long. CDR1 is SGDLS, CDR2 YYNGEE, per germline. V lost 0 bases and J 3 bases, leaving 12 bases between the germline ends. 13 Jbeta primers and 60 Vbeta primers were used for the PCR. Assay: immunoSEQ multiplex PCR; the TCRdb copy retains only in-frame clones and omits some. The sample holds under 130,000 clones, 70% to 80% seen once. The V call is TRBV9, the J call TRBJ1-1, with a tentative D call TRBD1 (5 bases). The specimen sequenced was PBMCs. This clonotype was obtained from a man aged 45-65 years in good health and CMV-seropositive. CDR3 protein: CASSVVQGSDTEAFF. CDR3 coding DNA: TGTGCCAGCAGCGTAGTGCAGGGCTCGGACACTGAAGCTTTCTTT.